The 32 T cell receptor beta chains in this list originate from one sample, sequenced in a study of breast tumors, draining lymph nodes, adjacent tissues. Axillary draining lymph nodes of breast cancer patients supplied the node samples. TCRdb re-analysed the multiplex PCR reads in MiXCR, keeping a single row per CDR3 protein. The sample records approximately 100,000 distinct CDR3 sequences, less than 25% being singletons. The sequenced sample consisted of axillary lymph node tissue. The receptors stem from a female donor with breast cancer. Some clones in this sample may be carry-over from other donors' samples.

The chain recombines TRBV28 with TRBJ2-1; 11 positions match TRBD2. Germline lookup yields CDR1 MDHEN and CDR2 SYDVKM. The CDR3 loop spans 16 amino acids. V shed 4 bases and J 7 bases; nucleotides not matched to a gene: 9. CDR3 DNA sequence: TGTGCCAGCAGTTATTCCACTAGCGGGAGTCGGAATGAGCAGTTCTTC. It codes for CASSYSTSGSRNEQFF.

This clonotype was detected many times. The CDR3 loop is CASSSTLSGNTIYF. CDR3 sequence (DNA): TGTGCCAGCAGCTCTACACTCTCTGGAAACACCATATATTTT. The chain carries TRBV7-8 and TRBJ1-3, with unresolved D. CDR1 SGHVS and CDR2 FQNEAQ come from the germline V gene. CDR3 size: 14 residues. V dropped 4 bases and J dropped 0 bases, with 7 bases sitting between them.

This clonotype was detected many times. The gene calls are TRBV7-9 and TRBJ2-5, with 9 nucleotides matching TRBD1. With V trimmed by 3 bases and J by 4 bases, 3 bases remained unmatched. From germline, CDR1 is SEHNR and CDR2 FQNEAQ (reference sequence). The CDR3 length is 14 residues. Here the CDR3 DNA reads TGTGCCAGCAGCTTCGGGACAGGGATAGAGACCCAGTACTTC. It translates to CASSFGTGIETQYF.

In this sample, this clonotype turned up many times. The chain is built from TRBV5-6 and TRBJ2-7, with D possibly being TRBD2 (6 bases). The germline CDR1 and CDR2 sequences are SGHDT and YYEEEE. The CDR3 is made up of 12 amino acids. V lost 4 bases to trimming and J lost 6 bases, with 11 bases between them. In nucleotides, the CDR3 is TGTGCCAGCAGCAAGGGACTTCCCGAGCAGTACTTC. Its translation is CASSKGLPEQYF.

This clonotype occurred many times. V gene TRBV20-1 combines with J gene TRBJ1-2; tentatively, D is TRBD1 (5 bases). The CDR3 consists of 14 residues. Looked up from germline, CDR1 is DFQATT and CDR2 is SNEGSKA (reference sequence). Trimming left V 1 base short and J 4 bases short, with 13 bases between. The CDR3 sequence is CSARAPGLVYGYTF. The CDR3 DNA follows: TGCAGTGCTAGAGCCCCAGGGTTGGTCTATGGCTACACCTTC.

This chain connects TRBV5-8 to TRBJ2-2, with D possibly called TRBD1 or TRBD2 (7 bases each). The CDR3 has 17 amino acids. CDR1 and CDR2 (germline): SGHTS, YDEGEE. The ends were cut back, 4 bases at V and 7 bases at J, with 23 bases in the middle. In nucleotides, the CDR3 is TGTGCCAGCAGCCCCACCCGACAGGGAGGGATGATCGGGGAGCTGTTTTTT. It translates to CASSPTRQGGMIGELFF.

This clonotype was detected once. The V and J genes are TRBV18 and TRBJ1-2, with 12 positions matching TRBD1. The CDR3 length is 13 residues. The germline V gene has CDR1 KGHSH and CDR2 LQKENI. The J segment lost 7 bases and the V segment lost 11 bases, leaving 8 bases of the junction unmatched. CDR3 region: CAGPGQGARGYTF. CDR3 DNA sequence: TGTGCCGGCCCGGGACAGGGGGCTCGTGGCTACACCTTC.

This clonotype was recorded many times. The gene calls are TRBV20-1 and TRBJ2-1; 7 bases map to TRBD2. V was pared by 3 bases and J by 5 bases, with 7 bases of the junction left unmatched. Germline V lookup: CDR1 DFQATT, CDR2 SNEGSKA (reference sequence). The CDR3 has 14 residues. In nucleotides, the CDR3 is TGCAGTGCTAGTCCCGCTAGCGGCAACAATGAGCAGTTCTTC. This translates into CSASPASGNNEQFF.

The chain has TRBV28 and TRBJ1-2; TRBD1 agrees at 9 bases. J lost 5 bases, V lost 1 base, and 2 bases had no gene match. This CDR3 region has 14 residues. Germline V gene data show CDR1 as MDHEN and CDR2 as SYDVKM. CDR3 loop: CASSLYGTGYGYTF. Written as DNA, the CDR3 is TGTGCCAGCAGTTTATACGGGACAGGGTATGGCTACACCTTC.

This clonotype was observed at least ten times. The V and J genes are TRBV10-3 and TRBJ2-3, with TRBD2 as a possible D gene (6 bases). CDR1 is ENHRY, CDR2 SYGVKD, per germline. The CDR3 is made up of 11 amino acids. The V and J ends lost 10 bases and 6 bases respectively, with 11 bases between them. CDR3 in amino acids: CATLGGDTQYF. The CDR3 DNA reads TGTGCCACGTTGGGGGGTGATACGCAGTATTTT.

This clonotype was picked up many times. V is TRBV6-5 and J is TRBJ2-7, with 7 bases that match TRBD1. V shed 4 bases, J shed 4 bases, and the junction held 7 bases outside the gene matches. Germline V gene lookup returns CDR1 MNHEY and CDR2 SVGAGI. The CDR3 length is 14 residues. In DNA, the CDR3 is TGTGCCAGCAGTTCGCGACAGGGTCTTTACGAGCAGTACTTC. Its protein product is CASSSRQGLYEQYF.

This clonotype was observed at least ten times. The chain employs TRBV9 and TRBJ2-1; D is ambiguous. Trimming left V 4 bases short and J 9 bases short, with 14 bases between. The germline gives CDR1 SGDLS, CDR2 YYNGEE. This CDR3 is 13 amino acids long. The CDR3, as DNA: TGTGCCAGCAGCACGAATTTTCGGATTGAGCAGTTCTTC. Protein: CASSTNFRIEQFF. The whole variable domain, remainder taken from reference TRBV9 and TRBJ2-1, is DSGVTQTPKHLITATGQRVTLRCSPRSGDLSVYWYQQSLDQGLQFLIQYYNGEERAKGNILERFSAQQFPDLHSELNLSSLELGDSALYFCASSTNFRIEQFFGPGTRLTVL.

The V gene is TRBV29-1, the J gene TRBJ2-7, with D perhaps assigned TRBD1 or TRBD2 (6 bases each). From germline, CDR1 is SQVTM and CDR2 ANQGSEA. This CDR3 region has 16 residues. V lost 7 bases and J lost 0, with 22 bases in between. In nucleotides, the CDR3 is TGCAGCGAACCGTTGCGGCACACGGGGGCCTCCTACGAGCAGTACTTC. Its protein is CSEPLRHTGASYEQYF.

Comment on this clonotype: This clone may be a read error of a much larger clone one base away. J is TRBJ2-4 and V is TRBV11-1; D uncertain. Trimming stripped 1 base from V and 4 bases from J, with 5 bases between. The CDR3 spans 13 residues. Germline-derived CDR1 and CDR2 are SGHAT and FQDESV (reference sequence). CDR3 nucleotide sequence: TGTGCCAGCAGCTTAGGCGTTAAAAACATTCAGTACTTC. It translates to CASSLGVKNIQYF.

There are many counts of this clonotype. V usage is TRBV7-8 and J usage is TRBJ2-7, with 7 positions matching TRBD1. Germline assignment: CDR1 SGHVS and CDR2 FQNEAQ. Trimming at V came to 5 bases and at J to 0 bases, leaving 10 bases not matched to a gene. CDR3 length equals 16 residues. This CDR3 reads CASSPRQGSRSYEQYF. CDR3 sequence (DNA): TGTGCCAGCAGCCCTAGACAGGGCTCCCGCTCCTACGAGCAGTACTTC.

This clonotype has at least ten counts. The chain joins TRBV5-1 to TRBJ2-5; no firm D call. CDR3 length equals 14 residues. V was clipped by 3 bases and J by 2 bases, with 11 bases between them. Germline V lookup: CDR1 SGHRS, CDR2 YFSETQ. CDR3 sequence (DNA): TGCGCCAGCAGCTGGTCAGGTAATCAAGAGACCCAGTACTTC. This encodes CASSWSGNQETQYF.

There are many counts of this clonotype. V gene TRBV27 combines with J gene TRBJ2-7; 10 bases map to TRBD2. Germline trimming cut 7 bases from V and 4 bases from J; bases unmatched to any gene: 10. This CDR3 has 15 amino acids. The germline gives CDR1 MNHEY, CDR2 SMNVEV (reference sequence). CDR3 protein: CASIFRASGSYEQYF. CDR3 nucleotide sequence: TGTGCCAGCATCTTTAGGGCTAGCGGGAGTTACGAGCAGTACTTC.

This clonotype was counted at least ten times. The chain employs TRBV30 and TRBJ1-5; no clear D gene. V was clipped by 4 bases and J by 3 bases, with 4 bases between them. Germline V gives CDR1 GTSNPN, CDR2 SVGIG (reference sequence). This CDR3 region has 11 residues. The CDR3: CAWKYNQPQHF. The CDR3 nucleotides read TGTGCCTGGAAGTACAATCAGCCCCAGCATTTT.

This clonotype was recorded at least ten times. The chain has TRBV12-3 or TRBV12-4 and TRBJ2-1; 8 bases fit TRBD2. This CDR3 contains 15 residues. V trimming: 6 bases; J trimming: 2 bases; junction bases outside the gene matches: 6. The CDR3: CASRRLATAYNEQFF. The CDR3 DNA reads TGTGCCAGCAGAAGACTAGCGACCGCCTACAATGAGCAGTTCTTC.

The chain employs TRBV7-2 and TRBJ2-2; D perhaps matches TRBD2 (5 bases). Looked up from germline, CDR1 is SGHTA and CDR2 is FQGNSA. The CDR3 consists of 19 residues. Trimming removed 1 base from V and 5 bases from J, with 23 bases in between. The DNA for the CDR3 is TGTGCCAGCAGCTTAGGAGTAATTTTAGGAGGCTTCACGACCGGGGAGCTGTTTTTT. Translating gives CASSLGVILGGFTTGELFF.

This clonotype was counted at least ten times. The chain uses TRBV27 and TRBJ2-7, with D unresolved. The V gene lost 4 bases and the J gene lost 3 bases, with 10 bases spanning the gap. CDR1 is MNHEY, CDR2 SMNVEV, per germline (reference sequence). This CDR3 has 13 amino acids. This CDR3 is CASSSSGGYEQYF. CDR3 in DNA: TGTGCCAGCAGTTCCTCGGGCGGCTACGAGCAGTACTTC.

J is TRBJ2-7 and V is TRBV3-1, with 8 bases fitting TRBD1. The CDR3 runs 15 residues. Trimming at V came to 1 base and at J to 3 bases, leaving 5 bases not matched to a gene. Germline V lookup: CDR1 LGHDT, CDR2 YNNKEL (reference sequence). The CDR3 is CASSQAPDRDYEQYF. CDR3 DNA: TGTGCCAGCAGCCAAGCCCCGGACAGGGACTACGAGCAGTACTTC.

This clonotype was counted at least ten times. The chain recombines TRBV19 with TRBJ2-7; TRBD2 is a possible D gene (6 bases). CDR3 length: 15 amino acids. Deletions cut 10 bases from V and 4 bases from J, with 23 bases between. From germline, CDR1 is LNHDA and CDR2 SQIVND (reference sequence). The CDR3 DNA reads TGTGCCACCACCGCACGACGGGGTAGCGGTTACGAGCAGTACTTC. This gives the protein CATTARRGSGYEQYF.

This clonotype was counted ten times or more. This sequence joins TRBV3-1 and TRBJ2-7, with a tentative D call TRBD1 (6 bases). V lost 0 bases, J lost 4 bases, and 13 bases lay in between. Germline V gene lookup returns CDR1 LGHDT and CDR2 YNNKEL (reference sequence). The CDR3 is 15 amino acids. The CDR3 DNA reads TGTGCCAGCAGCCAAGAAAGACTCCAGGGGTACGAGCAGTACTTC. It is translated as CASSQERLQGYEQYF.

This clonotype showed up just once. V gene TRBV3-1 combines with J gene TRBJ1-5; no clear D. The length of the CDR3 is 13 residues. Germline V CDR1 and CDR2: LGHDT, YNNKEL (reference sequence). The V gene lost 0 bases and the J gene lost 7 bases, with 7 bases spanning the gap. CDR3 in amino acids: CASSQELGQPQHF. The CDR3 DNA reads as TGTGCCAGCAGCCAAGAGTTAGGGCAGCCCCAGCATTTT.

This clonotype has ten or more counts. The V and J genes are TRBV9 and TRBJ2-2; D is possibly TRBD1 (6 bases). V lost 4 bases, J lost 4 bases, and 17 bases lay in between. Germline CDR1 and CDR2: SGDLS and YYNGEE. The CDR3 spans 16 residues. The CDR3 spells CASSPPAGESTGELFF. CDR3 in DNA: TGTGCCAGCAGCCCCCCCGCAGGGGAAAGCACCGGGGAGCTGTTTTTT.

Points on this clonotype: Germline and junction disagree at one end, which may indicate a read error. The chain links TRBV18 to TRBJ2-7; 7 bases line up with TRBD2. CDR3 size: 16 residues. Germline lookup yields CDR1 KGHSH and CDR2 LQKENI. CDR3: CASSPLAGVVSYEPYF. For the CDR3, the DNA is TGTGCCAGCTCACCATTGGCGGGAGTTGTAAGCTACGAGCCGTACTTC.

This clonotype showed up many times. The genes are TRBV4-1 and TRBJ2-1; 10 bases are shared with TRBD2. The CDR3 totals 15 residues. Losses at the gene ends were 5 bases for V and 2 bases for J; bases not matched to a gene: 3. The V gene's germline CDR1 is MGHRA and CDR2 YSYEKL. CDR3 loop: CASSSTSGTYNEQFF. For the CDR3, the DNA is TGCGCCAGCAGCTCAACTAGCGGGACCTACAATGAGCAGTTCTTC.

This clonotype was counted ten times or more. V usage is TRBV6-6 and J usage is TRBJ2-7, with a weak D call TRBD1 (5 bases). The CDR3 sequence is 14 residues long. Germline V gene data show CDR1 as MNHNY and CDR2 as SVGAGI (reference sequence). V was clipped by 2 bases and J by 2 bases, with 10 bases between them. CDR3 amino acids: CASSYGQGTYEQYF. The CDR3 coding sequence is TGTGCCAGCAGTTACGGGCAGGGTACCTACGAGCAGTACTTC.

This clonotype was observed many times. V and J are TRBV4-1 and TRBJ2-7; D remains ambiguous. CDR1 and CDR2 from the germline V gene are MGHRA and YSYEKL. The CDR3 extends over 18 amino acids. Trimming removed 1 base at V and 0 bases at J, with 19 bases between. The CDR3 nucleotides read TGCGCCAGCAGCCAAGTGGATTTGGGGTTTAGTTCCTCCTACGAGCAGTACTTC. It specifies CASSQVDLGFSSSYEQYF.

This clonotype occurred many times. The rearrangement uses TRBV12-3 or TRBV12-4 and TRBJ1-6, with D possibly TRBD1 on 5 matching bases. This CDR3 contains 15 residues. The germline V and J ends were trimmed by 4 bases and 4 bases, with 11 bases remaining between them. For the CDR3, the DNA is TGTGCCAGCAGTTCAGGGCCTAGTTATAATTCACCCCTCCACTTT. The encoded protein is CASSSGPSYNSPLHF.

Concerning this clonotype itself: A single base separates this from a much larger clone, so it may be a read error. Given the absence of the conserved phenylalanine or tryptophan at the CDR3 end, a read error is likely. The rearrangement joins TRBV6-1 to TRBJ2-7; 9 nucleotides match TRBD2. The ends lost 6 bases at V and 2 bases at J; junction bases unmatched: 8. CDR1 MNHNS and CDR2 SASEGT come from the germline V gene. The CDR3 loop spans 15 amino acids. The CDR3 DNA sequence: TGTGCCAGCAGGGCAGGGACTAGCCGGCCCTACGAGCAGTACCTC. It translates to CASRAGTSRPYEQYL.